The entry below describes one T cell receptor (beta chain). The antigen remains undetermined. Unique molecular identifiers were built into the TCR beta cDNA libraries. The yield from approximately 1 to 10 million T cells was around 500,000 cDNA molecules in total. TCRdb itself ran the PCR reads through MiXCR, one entry per CDR3 protein. Of about 460,000 distinct CDR3 sequences in the sample, around 40% were seen once. The sample comes from a study of post-analysis software for immune sequencing data. On the study more broadly: Relapsing-remitting, secondary progressive and progressive-relapsing forms made up the multiple sclerosis disease courses.

Whole-study results and caveats: The F measure placed samples prepared in the same batch into strongly shared clusters. Controls showed lower frequencies than patients for roughly 5 TRBV segments, and TRBV5-6, TRBV5-1 and TRBV20-1 were among these.

V dropped 5 bases and J dropped 0; count of bases not matched to a gene: 15. Germline loops: CDR1 MDHEN, CDR2 SYDVKM. This CDR3 has 18 residues. The sample taken for sequencing was blood. The chain joins TRBV28 to TRBJ1-1; 7 bases agree with TRBD1. This receptor was taken from a girl aged 5-17 years with multiple sclerosis. In DNA, the CDR3 is TGTGCCAGCAGTCCCTATAGAGGACAGGTCCGACTGAACACTGAAGCTTTCTTT. Encoded protein: CASSPYRGQVRLNTEAFF.